Shown below are 18 T cell receptor beta chains from a single sample sequenced in a study of T-cell reconstitution after alpha-beta-depleted transplantation in children. Unique molecular identifiers featured in how the TCRbeta library was prepared. TCRdb redid the calling of the PCR reads with MiXCR, one entry per CDR3 protein. Of under 250,000 distinct CDR3 sequences in the sample, about a sixth were seen once. The starting material was PBMCs, mostly from graft donor cells, obtained 360 days after TCRalphabeta/CD19-depleted stem cell transplant. These TCRs come from a male patient aged 2 to 9 who had a stem cell transplant for acute lymphoblastic leukemia, so the T cells may come from the graft donor.

The V gene is TRBV25-1, the J gene TRBJ2-3, with D hard to call. The CDR3 runs to 15 residues. Trimming cost V 2 bases and J 0 bases, with 9 bases left between them. The germline V gene has CDR1 MGHDK and CDR2 SYGVNS. The CDR3 loop is CASSEVIGSTDTQYF. CDR3 nucleotides: TGTGCCAGCAGTGAAGTGATCGGGAGCACAGATACGCAGTATTTT.

DNA of the CDR3: TGTGCCTGGACCCGGGCCCTCAATCAGCCCCAGCATTTT. Protein product: CAWTRALNQPQHF. The chain links TRBV30 to TRBJ1-5; unclear D gene. Trimming took 4 bases from V and 3 from J, leaving 10 bases between them. The CDR3 covers 13 residues. CDR1 GTSNPN and CDR2 SVGIG come from the germline V gene (reference sequence).

V usage is TRBV29-1 and J usage is TRBJ2-1; D is unclear. This CDR3 is built from 12 residues. Germline values: CDR1 SQVTM, CDR2 ANQGSEA. V lost 3 bases to trimming and J lost 6 bases, with 9 bases between them. Written as DNA, the CDR3 is TGCAGCGTTGATGGGCAGATCAATGAGCAGTTCTTC. Its translation: CSVDGQINEQFF.

J is TRBJ1-2 and V is TRBV6-1, with D possibly TRBD1 on 6 matching bases. CDR1 MNHNS and CDR2 SASEGT come from the germline V gene. V was shortened by 3 bases and J by 7 bases, with 12 bases between the two germline ends. The CDR3 is 13 residues long. The CDR3 DNA sequence: TGTGCCAGCAGTGATACGGGGGCGCGTGGCTACACCTTC. The encoded protein is CASSDTGARGYTF.

At least ten counts were recorded for this clonotype. This sequence joins TRBV5-6 and TRBJ1-1; D not resolved. CDR1 and CDR2 (germline): SGHDT, YYEEEE. Trimming took 0 bases from V and 10 from J, leaving 13 bases between them. The CDR3 totals 13 residues. CDR3 nucleotides: TGTGCCAGCAGCTTGGCCCTGAGGGATGGAGCTTTCTTT. It specifies CASSLALRDGAFF.

This chain uses TRBV20-1 with TRBJ2-1; D might be TRBD2 (6 bases). This CDR3 is built from 16 residues. Germline V gives CDR1 DFQATT, CDR2 SNEGSKA (reference sequence). The V gene lost 5 bases and the J gene lost 0 bases, with 17 bases spanning the gap. The chain's CDR3 is CSAPQGGASSYNEQFF. CDR3 nucleotide sequence: TGCAGTGCTCCTCAGGGCGGGGCGAGCTCCTACAATGAGCAGTTCTTC.

This clonotype turned up a few times. J is TRBJ1-4 and V is TRBV20-1; D call uncertain. Germline V gene lookup returns CDR1 DFQATT and CDR2 SNEGSKA (reference sequence). The germline V and J ends were trimmed by 2 bases and 8 bases, with 6 bases remaining between them. The CDR3 sequence is 11 residues long. DNA of the CDR3: TGCAGTGCTAGAAGCTTGGAAAAACTGTTTTTT. The encoded protein is CSARSLEKLFF.

This clonotype has at least ten counts. The chain combines TRBV5-1 with TRBJ2-1; TRBD2 aligns across 9 bases. Unmatched junction bases numbered 6, after V lost 0 bases and J lost 8 bases. Germline values: CDR1 SGHRS, CDR2 YFSETQ. This CDR3 has 15 residues. CDR3 in DNA: TGCGCCAGCAGCTTGGGTCTAGCGGGGTTCGATGAGCAGTTCTTC. The encoded protein is CASSLGLAGFDEQFF.

This clonotype has only a few counts. This chain connects TRBV20-1 to TRBJ2-2; the D gene could be TRBD1 or TRBD2 (5 bases each). Germline V gene lookup returns CDR1 DFQATT and CDR2 SNEGSKA (reference sequence). The CDR3 loop spans 14 amino acids. Trimming shortened V by 7 bases and J by 4 bases, and 16 bases separated the two germline ends. Here the CDR3 reads CSVHPGPGTGELFF. The CDR3 nucleotides are TGCAGTGTTCATCCGGGACCGGGCACCGGGGAGCTGTTTTTT.

The gene calls are TRBV5-1 and TRBJ1-1, with 7 bases lining up with TRBD1. This CDR3 is 14 amino acids long. CDR1 is SGHRS and CDR2 is YFSETQ in the germline V gene. V gave up 0 bases and J gave up 11 bases; unmatched junction bases: 10. The CDR3 DNA is TGCGCCAGCAGCTTGGGGACAGGCTTGATTGGGGCTTTCTTT. This codes for CASSLGTGLIGAFF.

This clonotype was counted ten times or more. The V and J genes are TRBV7-8 and TRBJ2-7; perhaps TRBD1 as D (5 bases). CDR1 is SGHVS and CDR2 is FQNEAQ in the germline V gene. This CDR3 contains 16 residues. Deletions cut 5 bases from V and 2 bases from J, with 19 bases between. The CDR3 DNA reads as TGTGCCAGCAGCCTCCTAACCCAGGGTTTACCCTACGAGCAGTACTTC. It encodes CASSLLTQGLPYEQYF. The entire variable domain, with the rest obtained from reference TRBV7-8 and TRBJ2-7, is as follows: GAGVSQSPRYKVAKRGQDVALRCDPISGHVSLFWYQQALGQGPEFLTYFQNEAQLDKSGLPSDRFFAERPEGSVSTLKIQRTQQEDSAVYLCASSLLTQGLPYEQYFGPGTRLTVT.

There are a few counts of this clonotype. The chain carries TRBV18 and TRBJ2-2, with no clear D. Germline CDR1 and CDR2: KGHSH and LQKENI. With 4 bases removed from V and 3 bases from J, the gap between germline ends came to 12 bases. The CDR3 runs 15 residues. The CDR3 sequence: CASSLNDGYTGELFF. The CDR3 DNA reads TGTGCCAGCTCACTGAATGACGGATACACCGGGGAGCTGTTTTTT.

V usage is TRBV6-2 or TRBV6-3 and J usage is TRBJ2-4; TRBD1 matches at 9 bases. Germline assignment: CDR1 MNHEY and CDR2 SVGEGT. CDR3 length: 12 residues. The V gene end was trimmed by 9 bases and the J gene end by 8 bases; junction bases not matched to a gene: 5. This CDR3 is CASGQGRDIQYF. The CDR3 DNA reads TGTGCCAGTGGACAGGGGCGGGACATTCAGTACTTC.

Here the CDR3 reads CAITGRGHEQYF. Here the CDR3 DNA reads TGTGCCATCACAGGCAGGGGCCACGAGCAGTACTTC. The gene calls are TRBV10-3 and TRBJ2-7, with D possibly being TRBD1 (6 bases). Germline CDR1 and CDR2: ENHRY and SYGVKD. Trimming stripped 7 bases from V and 5 bases from J, with 12 bases between. This CDR3 has 12 amino acids.

There are a few counts of this clonotype. V is TRBV12-3 or TRBV12-4 and J is TRBJ2-1, with 14 nucleotides matching TRBD2. The CDR3 is 17 amino acids. V dropped 6 bases and J dropped 6; count of bases not matched to a gene: 10. The CDR3, as DNA: TGTGCCAGCAGCTCCGAGGGACTAGCGGGAGTTGGCAATGAGCAGTTCTTC. Translation: CASSSEGLAGVGNEQFF.

The sample holds a few counts of this clonotype. The rearrangement joins TRBV20-1 to TRBJ1-1; a possible D gene is TRBD1 (6 bases). Per the germline V gene, CDR1 is DFQATT and CDR2 is SNEGSKA (reference sequence). The V and J ends lost 0 bases and 4 bases respectively, with 12 bases between them. CDR3 length equals 14 residues. CDR3 loop: CSARDTGRGTEAFF. Here the CDR3 DNA reads TGCAGTGCTAGAGACACAGGGAGGGGCACTGAAGCTTTCTTT.

This chain connects TRBV28 to TRBJ2-5; D is unresolved. In germline, CDR1 is MDHEN, CDR2 SYDVKM. V shed 3 bases and J shed 5 bases, with 10 bases lying between them. The CDR3 is 13 amino acids. The CDR3 bases are TGTGCCAGCAGTTTTGCTTCTGCGGAGACCCAGTACTTC. Translation: CASSFASAETQYF.

V is TRBV4-2 and J is TRBJ2-3, with a possible D match to TRBD2 (5 bases). Trimming pared 1 base from V and 0 bases from J, leaving 11 bases between. Germline V gene sequence: CDR1 LGHNA, CDR2 YNFKEQ. The CDR3 contains 16 residues. CDR3: CASSQVPRASTDTQYF. In DNA, the CDR3 is TGTGCCAGCAGCCAAGTTCCGCGGGCCAGCACAGATACGCAGTATTTT.